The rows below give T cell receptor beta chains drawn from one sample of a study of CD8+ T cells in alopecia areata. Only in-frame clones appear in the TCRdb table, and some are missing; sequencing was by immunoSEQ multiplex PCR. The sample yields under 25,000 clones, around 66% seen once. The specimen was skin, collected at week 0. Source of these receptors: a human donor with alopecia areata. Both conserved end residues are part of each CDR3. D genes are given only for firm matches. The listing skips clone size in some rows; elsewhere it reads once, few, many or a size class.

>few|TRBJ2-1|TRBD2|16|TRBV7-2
TGTGCCAGCAGCTCGCCAGCGGGGACTAACTACAATGAGCAGTTCTTC
CASSSPAGTNYNEQFF
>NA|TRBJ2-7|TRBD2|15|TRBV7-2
TGTGCCAGCAGCCCTCTAGCGGGGGTCTCCTACGAGCAGTACTTC
CASSPLAGVSYEQYF
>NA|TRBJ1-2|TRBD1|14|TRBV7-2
TGTGCCTGTCTTACCGGGACAGCTCACTATGGCTACACCTTC
CACLTGTAHYGYTF
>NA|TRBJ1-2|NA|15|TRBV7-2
TGTGCCAGCAGCTTAAGTCTAGGGCCTAACTATGGCTACACCTTC
CASSLSLGPNYGYTF
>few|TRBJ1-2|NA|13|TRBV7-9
TGTGCCAGCAGCCAGGACAGCTACTATGGCTACACCTTC
CASSQDSYYGYTF
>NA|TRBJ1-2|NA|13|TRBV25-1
TGTGCCAGCAATCAAGGAACAGGGATTGGCTACACCTTC
CASNQGTGIGYTF
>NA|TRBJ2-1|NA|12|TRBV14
TGTGCCAGCAGCCAAGTTAGCAATGAGCAGTTCTTC
CASSQVSNEQFF
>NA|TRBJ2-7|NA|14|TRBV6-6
TGTGCCAGCAGTCTAGCAGGAGGGCTCTACGAGCAGTACTTC
CASSLAGGLYEQYF
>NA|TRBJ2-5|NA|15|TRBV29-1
TGCAGCGTTTCCGAGGGCACTAGCCGGGGTGAGACCCAGTACTTC
CSVSEGTSRGETQYF
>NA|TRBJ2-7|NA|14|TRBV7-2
TGTGCCAGCAGCTCCCTCGGCCGGCCCCTCGAGCAGTACTTC
CASSSLGRPLEQYF
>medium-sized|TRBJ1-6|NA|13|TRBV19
TGTGCCAGTAGTATGAGTGTCTCTTTGCCCCTCCACTTT
CASSMSVSLPLHF